This TCR beta chain was identified during a study of identical twins. Overall study findings and caveats: Out-of-frame beta sequences exhibited a weaker degree of excess twin sharing. Invariant cells of the MAIT and iNKT types might have partly distorted the zero-insertion analyses. With abundant cord blood beta clonotypes, insertions were fewer; memory repertoires showed no such pattern.

This clonotype has just a few counts. Antigen unknown. cDNA carried unique molecular identifiers, and a universal primer site was added by template switching. Each CDR3 protein is one row after TCRdb ran MiXCR on the 5' RACE reads. The sample includes fewer than 650,000 distinct CDR3 sequences, roughly 6.6% seen only once; the top ten take less than 2%. The data were also submitted as part of a second study, on yellow fever vaccine responses in identical twins.

The receptor's source is a woman between 18 and 29 years old in good health. The specimen was PBMCs.

CDR3 sequence: CASSPSGRGASTDTQYF. DNA of the CDR3: TGCGCCAGCAGCCCTTCGGGCAGGGGTGCTAGCACAGATACGCAGTATTTT. V and J are TRBV5-1 and TRBJ2-3; possibly TRBD1 for D (6 bases). From germline, CDR1 is SGHRS and CDR2 YFSETQ. V was clipped by 4 bases and J by 0 bases, with 18 bases between them. The CDR3 consists of 17 residues. Based on the CDR3 plus reference TRBV5-1 and TRBJ2-3, the full variable domain is KAGVTQTPRYLIKTRGQQVTLSCSPISGHRSVSWYQQTPGQGLQFLFEYFSETQRNKGNFPGRFSGRQFSNSRSEMNVSTLELGDSALYLCASSPSGRGASTDTQYFGPGTRLTVL.